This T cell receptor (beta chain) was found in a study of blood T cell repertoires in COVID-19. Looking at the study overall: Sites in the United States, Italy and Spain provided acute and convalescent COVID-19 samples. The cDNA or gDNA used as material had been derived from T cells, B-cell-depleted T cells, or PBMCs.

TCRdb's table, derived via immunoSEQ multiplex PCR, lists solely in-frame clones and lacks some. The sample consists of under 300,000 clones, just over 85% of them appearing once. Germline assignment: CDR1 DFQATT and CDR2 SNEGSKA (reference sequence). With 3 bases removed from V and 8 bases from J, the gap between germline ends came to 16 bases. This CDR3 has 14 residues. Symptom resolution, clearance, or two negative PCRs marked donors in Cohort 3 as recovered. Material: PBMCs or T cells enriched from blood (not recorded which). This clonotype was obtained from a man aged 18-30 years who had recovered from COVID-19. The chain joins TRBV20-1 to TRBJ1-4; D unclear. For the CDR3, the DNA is TGCAGTGCTAGTGCTCTGGTTCCGGGAGAAAAACTGTTTTTT. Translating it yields CSASALVPGEKLFF.